This T cell receptor beta chain was identified during a study of T-cell reconstitution after alpha-beta-depleted transplantation in children. Preparing the TCRbeta library involved the use of unique molecular identifiers. Each CDR3 protein is one row after TCRdb ran MiXCR on the PCR reads. The sample has some 490,000 distinct CDR3 sequences; about 12% are singletons. V was clipped by 5 bases and J by 4 bases, with 14 bases between them. The CDR3 covers 14 residues. Germline loops: CDR1 MNHNY, CDR2 SVGAGI (reference sequence). Here the sequenced sample was PBMCs from the stem cell graft donor, taken from the stem cell graft. The TCR was taken from a human donor who donated a stem cell graft to a child with combined immunodeficiency. V is TRBV6-6 and J is TRBJ2-5; D possibly corresponds to TRBD2 (6 bases). CDR3 coding DNA: TGTGCCAGCAGTCAGGACTATTCTCGAGAGACCCAGTACTTC. This encodes CASSQDYSRETQYF.